This TCR beta chain was obtained from a study of radiation and T cells in renal cell carcinoma. V was cut by 0 bases and J by 7 bases, with 7 bases left in between. The CDR3 contains 12 residues. Germline CDR1 reads GTSNPN; CDR2 reads SVGIG (reference sequence). Notes on the study in general: From baseline, blood top tumor clonotypes peaked at 2 weeks post-radiation.

TCRdb's table, derived via immunoSEQ multiplex PCR, lists solely in-frame clones and lacks some. The data contain around 99,000 clones, 70% to 85% of them singletons. As concerns this clone: No antigen is known for it.

The time point: blood 4 weeks post-SBRT, at nephrectomy. Sample treatment: 15 Gy SBRT to primary tumor, nephrectomy 4 weeks later. The chain carries TRBV30 and TRBJ2-1, with D hard to call. The sequence was obtained from a man aged 55 to 70 with renal cell carcinoma. Here the sequenced sample was blood, taken from a patient whose treatment included radiotherapy and nephrectomy. CDR3 amino acids: CAWSVRANEQFF. As DNA, the CDR3 is TGTGCCTGGAGTGTACGGGCGAATGAGCAGTTCTTC. The complete variable domain, with remaining parts taken from reference TRBV30 and TRBJ2-1, reads SQTIHQWPATLVQPVGSPLSLECTVEGTSNPNLYWYRQAAGRGLQLLFYSVGIGQISSEVPQNLSASRPQDRQFILSSKKLLLSDSGFYLCAWSVRANEQFFGPGTRLTVL.